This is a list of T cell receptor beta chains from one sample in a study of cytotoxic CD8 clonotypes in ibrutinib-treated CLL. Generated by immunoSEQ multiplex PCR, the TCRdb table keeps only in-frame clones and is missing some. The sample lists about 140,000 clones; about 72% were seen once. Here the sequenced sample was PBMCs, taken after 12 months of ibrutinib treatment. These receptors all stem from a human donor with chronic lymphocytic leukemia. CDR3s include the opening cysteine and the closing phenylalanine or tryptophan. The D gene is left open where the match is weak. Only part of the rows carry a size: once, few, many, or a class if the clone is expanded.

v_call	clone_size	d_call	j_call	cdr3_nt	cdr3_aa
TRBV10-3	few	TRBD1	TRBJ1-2	TGTGCCATCAGCTCCTCAGAGACAGGGGAAGGGTATGGCTACACCTTC	CAISSSETGEGYGYTF
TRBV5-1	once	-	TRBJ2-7	TGCGCCAGCAGCTTGGATGCAGGGAGCTCCTACGAGCAGTACTTC	CASSLDAGSSYEQYF
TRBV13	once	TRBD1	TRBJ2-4	TGTGCCAGCAGGGTGGGACAGGCCCAAAACATTCAGTACTTC	CASRVGQAQNIQYF
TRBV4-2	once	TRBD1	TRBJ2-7	TGTGCCAGCAGCCAAGATAACATTCCTTCCGACAGGGCCTACGAGCAGTACTTC	CASSQDNIPSDRAYEQYF
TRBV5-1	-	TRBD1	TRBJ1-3	TGCGCCAGCAGCTTAGGGACAGGGGGCTCTGGAAACACCATATATTTT	CASSLGTGGSGNTIYF
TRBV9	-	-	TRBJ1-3	TGTGCCAGCAGCGTAGAAGGAGGGGGGAGAGGAAACACCATATATTTT	CASSVEGGGRGNTIYF
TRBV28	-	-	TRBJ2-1	TGTGCCAGCAGCCCGAGATGGGGTTTATCCGGCTCTAATGAGCAGTTCTTC	CASSPRWGLSGSNEQFF
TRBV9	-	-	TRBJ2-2	TGTGCCAGCAGCCCAGCCGGAGAGGGGCCTTTTCGCACCGGGGAGCTGTTTTTT	CASSPAGEGPFRTGELFF
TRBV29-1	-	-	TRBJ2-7	TGCAGCGTTAGGCAGTCCTACGAGCAGTACTTC	CSVRQSYEQYF
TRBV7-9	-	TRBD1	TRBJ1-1	TGTGCCAGCATCGGGGACAGGGTAATCACTGAAGCTTTCTTT	CASIGDRVITEAFF
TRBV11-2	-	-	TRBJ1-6	TGTGCCAGCAGCCCACGGGACACCCAAAATTCACCCCTCCACTTT	CASSPRDTQNSPLHF
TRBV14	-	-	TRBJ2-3	TGTGCCAGCAGCCACCCAGGGACATCCGATACGCAGTATTTT	CASSHPGTSDTQYF
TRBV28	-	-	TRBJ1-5	TGTGCCAGCAGTTTGGACCCCCAGCCCCAGCATTTT	CASSLDPQPQHF
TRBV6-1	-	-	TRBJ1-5	TGTGCCAGCAGTGTTCCTAGGGGAACGCGCAATCAGCCCCAGCATTTT	CASSVPRGTRNQPQHF
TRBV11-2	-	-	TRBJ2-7	TGTGCCAGCAGCTTAGTTGCTAGCGACCCCTACGAGCAGTACTTC	CASSLVASDPYEQYF
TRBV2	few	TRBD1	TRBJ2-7	TGTGCCAGCAACAGGGGGCCCCACGAGCAGTACTTC	CASNRGPHEQYF
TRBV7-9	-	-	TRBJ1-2	TGTGCCAGCAGCTTAGAACAGTTCTATGGCTACACCTTC	CASSLEQFYGYTF
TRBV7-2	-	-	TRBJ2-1	TGTGCCAGCAGCAAGATTGGGGGAGACAATGAGCAGTTCTTC	CASSKIGGDNEQFF
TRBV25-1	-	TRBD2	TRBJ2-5	TGTGCCAGCAGTGAACTAGCGGAGACGGGCCAAGAGACCCAGTACTTC	CASSELAETGQETQYF
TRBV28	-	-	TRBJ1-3	TGTGCCAGCAGGCGCCGGGACATTTGGTACTATTACTCTGGAAACACCATATATTTT	CASRRRDIWYYYSGNTIYF
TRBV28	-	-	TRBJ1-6	TGTGCCAGCAGCTCCGTCGTGGGGACCTTCTCGTCAGGGGATTCACCCCTCCACTTT	CASSSVVGTFSSGDSPLHF
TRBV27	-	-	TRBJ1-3	TGTGCCAGCAGCCTGTACGCCTTCTCTGGAAACACCATATATTTT	CASSLYAFSGNTIYF
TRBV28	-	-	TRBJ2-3	TGTGCCGCACAGGACGCGAATACGCAGTATTTT	CAAQDANTQYF
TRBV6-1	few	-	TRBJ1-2	TGTGCTCTGGGGGTGACAGCCTATGGCTACACCTTC	CALGVTAYGYTF
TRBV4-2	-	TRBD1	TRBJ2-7	TGTGCCAGCAGCCAAGATAACCGGCTGGGACAGGGGTTTTACGAGCAGTACTTC	CASSQDNRLGQGFYEQYF
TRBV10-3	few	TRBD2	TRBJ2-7	TGTGCCATCAGTATACTAGCGAACACCTACGAGCAGTACTTC	CAISILANTYEQYF
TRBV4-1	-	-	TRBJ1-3	TGCGCCAGCAGCCAAGCCCCCCGTTCGGGAAACACCATATATTTT	CASSQAPRSGNTIYF
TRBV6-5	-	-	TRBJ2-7	TGTGCCAGCAAGGGGGGGTACGAGCAGTACTTC	CASKGGYEQYF
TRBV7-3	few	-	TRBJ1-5	TGTGCCAGCAGCTTAATTCGGGACTACAGCCAGCCCCAGCATTTT	CASSLIRDYSQPQHF
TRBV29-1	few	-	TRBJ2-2	TGCAGCATCAAGAAGGGGGACCTCACCGGGGAGCTGTTTTTT	CSIKKGDLTGELFF
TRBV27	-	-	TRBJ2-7	TGTGCCAGCAGTTTACTTTGGGGTTCCGAGCAGTACTTC	CASSLLWGSEQYF
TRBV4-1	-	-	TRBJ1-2	TGCGCCAGCAGCCAACCCTCGGGAGCGGGCTATGGCTACACCTTC	CASSQPSGAGYGYTF
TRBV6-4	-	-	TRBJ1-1	TGTGCCAGCAGTGACAGGAGGCTGTGGAACACTGAAGCTTTCTTT	CASSDRRLWNTEAFF